This T cell receptor (beta chain) was retrieved from a study of control samples from healthy donors and cancer patients. This CDR3 contains 13 residues. V was clipped by 5 bases and J by 4 bases, with 11 bases between them. Produced via immunoSEQ multiplex PCR; TCRdb's table is partial and in-frame only. Here the sample spans about 180,000 clones, roughly nine tenths being singletons. The specimen sequenced was blood. V usage is TRBV12-3 or TRBV12-4 and J usage is TRBJ1-1; D is unclear. This TCR derives from a man younger than 40 in good health. The CDR3 coding sequence is TGTGCCAGCAGTCGTCAGGTTTTCACTGAAGCTTTCTTT. As protein: CASSRQVFTEAFF.